The rows below give T cell receptor beta chains drawn from one sample of a study of pediatric ulcerative colitis. The protocol was immunoSEQ multiplex PCR, while the TCRdb copy is restricted to in-frame clones and leaves out a portion. The sample holds 4,500 to 6,500 clones, under 90% seen once. Sequenced: blood. The source is a girl aged 5-17 years who was a control in a study of pediatric ulcerative colitis. Both conserved end residues are part of each CDR3. The D gene is left open where the match is weak. The size field is filled for only some rows; it gives once, few, many or a size class.

V	size	J	D	DNA	CDR3
TRBV7-3	.	TRBJ1-1	.	TGTGCCAGCAGCCCGCAGGCGGGGATGAACACTGAAGCTTTCTTT	CASSPQAGMNTEAFF
TRBV18	few	TRBJ1-2	.	TGTGCCAGCTCACCACGTAGAGATAACTATGGCTACACCTTC	CASSPRRDNYGYTF
TRBV4-1	.	TRBJ2-6	TRBD1	TGCGCCAGCAGCGGCGGACAGGGCCACTCTGGGGCCAACGTCCTGACTTTC	CASSGGQGHSGANVLTF
TRBV5-6	.	TRBJ1-4	.	TGTGCCAGCAGCTTGGGGTATGAAAAACTGTTTTTT	CASSLGYEKLFF
TRBV6-6	.	TRBJ1-1	.	TGTGCCAGCAGAAACCGGGAGGTTAACACTGAAGCTTTCTTT	CASRNREVNTEAFF
TRBV5-1	.	TRBJ1-3	.	TGCGCCAGCAGCTTGGGGACTCAGCGAAGCTCTGGAAACACCATATATTTT	CASSLGTQRSSGNTIYF
TRBV29-1	.	TRBJ2-1	.	TGCAGCGTCGGATTTTTACTAGGTTACAATGAGCAGTTCTTC	CSVGFLLGYNEQFF
TRBV15	.	TRBJ1-4	TRBD1	TGTGCCACCAGCAGCTATCGACAGGGCCTGGGTGAAAAACTGTTTTTT	CATSSYRQGLGEKLFF
TRBV10-1	once	TRBJ2-1	TRBD1	TGCGCCAGCAGTCTGACAGGGAATGAGCAGTTCTTC	CASSLTGNEQFF
TRBV11-3	.	TRBJ2-1	.	TGTGCCAGCAGCCAGGACTGGGACGAGCAGTTCTTC	CASSQDWDEQFF
TRBV4-2	.	TRBJ2-1	TRBD2	TGTGCCAGCAGCCAAGGACTTAGCGGGTCCTCCTACAATGAGCAGTTCTTC	CASSQGLSGSSYNEQFF
TRBV11-2	.	TRBJ1-2	.	TGTGCCAGCAGCCCCCCCGGTAAAATCGAGGGGCACACCTTC	CASSPPGKIEGHTF
TRBV6-5	.	TRBJ1-1	.	TGTGCCAGCAGTTACGATAGGAGGAACACTGAAGCTTTCTTT	CASSYDRRNTEAFF
TRBV11-3	.	TRBJ2-7	TRBD2	TGTGCCAGCAGCTTAGAGAGTAGCGGGAAGTCCTACGAGCAGTACTTC	CASSLESSGKSYEQYF
TRBV7-9	.	TRBJ2-2	TRBD1	TGTGCCAGCAGCCTGACAGGGGGGTCCGGGGAGCTGTTTTTT	CASSLTGGSGELFF
TRBV18	.	TRBJ2-7	TRBD1	TGTGCCAGCTCACCGGGACAGGACGAGCAGTACTTC	CASSPGQDEQYF
TRBV4-1	once	TRBJ2-7	TRBD1	TGCGCCAGCAGCCAACGGACAGGGCCCTACGAGCAGTACTTC	CASSQRTGPYEQYF
TRBV11-2	.	TRBJ1-1	.	TGTGCCAGCAGCTCATCAGGGCCAAATATCGCAGGGTGGACTGAAGCTTTCTTT	CASSSSGPNIAGWTEAFF
TRBV15	.	TRBJ1-3	.	TGTGCCACCAGCAGAGATCAGAACTCTGGAAACACCATATATTTT	CATSRDQNSGNTIYF
TRBV5-1	.	TRBJ1-5	.	TGCGCCAGCAGCTTGTTCCCAGGGGAGATCAATCAGCCCCAGCATTTT	CASSLFPGEINQPQHF
TRBV4-3	.	TRBJ1-4	TRBD1	TGCGCCAGCAGCCAAGATAACAGGGACAGGGAAAAACTGTTTTTT	CASSQDNRDREKLFF
TRBV6-5	once	TRBJ1-1	TRBD1	TGTGCCAGCAGGACGACAGGGAACATGAACACTGAAGCTTTCTTT	CASRTTGNMNTEAFF
TRBV5-1	.	TRBJ2-5	.	TGCGCCAGCAGCTTTAAGGAGACCCAGTACTTC	CASSFKETQYF
TRBV4-3	.	TRBJ2-5	TRBD1	TGCGCCAGCAGCCTCGACAGGGAACGGGCCCAGTACTTC	CASSLDRERAQYF
TRBV10-3	.	TRBJ2-7	.	TGTGCCATCGGGGCTAGCGAATCCGAGCAGTACTTC	CAIGASESEQYF
TRBV7-9	once	TRBJ2-7	TRBD1	TGTGCCAGCAGCTTACGATCCGGGACAGGGAAGATCTACGAGCAGTACTTC	CASSLRSGTGKIYEQYF
TRBV4-2	.	TRBJ2-5	TRBD2	TGTGCCAGCAGCCAGGGGCTAGCGGGAGAAATCCAAGAGACCCAGTACTTC	CASSQGLAGEIQETQYF
TRBV5-6	.	TRBJ1-1	.	TGTGCCAGCAGCTTGGCTCAGGGGTATGCTTTCTTT	CASSLAQGYAFF
TRBV30	.	TRBJ1-5	.	TGTGCCTGGAGTGTAGGACGGGGGAATCAGCCCCAGCATTTT	CAWSVGRGNQPQHF
TRBV19	.	TRBJ2-7	TRBD2	TGTGCCAGTAGCCTCTTCGTGGGACTAGAGTACGAGCAGTACTTC	CASSLFVGLEYEQYF
TRBV19	.	TRBJ2-7	.	TGTGCCAGTAGTGCCCAGGCCGGGAGAAGGTACGAGCAGTACTTC	CASSAQAGRRYEQYF